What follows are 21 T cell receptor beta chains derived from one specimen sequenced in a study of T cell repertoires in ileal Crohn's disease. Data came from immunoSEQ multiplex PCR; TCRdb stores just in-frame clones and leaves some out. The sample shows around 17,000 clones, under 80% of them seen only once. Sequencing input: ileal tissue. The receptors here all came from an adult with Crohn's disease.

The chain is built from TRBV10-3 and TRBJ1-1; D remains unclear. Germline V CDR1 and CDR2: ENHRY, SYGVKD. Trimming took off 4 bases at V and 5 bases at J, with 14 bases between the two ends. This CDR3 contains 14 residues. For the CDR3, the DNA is TGTGCCATCAGTGGAGGGATCGACTGGACTGAAGCTTTCTTT. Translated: CAISGGIDWTEAFF.

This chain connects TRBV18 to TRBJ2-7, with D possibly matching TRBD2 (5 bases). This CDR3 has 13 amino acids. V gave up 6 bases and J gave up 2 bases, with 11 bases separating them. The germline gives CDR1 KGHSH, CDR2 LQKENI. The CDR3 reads CASSDGLAYEQYF. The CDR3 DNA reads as TGTGCCAGCTCGGATGGACTGGCCTACGAGCAGTACTTC.

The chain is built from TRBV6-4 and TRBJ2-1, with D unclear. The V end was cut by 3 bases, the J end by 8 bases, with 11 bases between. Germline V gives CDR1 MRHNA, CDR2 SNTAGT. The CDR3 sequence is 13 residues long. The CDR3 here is CASSETFNDEQFF. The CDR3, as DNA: TGTGCCAGCAGTGAGACATTTAACGATGAGCAGTTCTTC.

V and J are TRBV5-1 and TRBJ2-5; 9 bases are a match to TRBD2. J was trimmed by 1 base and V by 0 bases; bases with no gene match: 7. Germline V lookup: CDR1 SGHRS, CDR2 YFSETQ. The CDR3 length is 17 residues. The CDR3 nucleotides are TGCGCCAGCAGCTTGGGGACGCTAGCGGGATTCCAAGAGACCCAGTACTTC. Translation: CASSLGTLAGFQETQYF.

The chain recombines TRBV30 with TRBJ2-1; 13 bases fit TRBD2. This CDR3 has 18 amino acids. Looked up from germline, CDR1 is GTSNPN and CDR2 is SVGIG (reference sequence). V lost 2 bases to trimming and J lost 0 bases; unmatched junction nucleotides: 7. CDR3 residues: CAWSLGLAGESSYNEQFF. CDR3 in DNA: TGTGCCTGGAGTCTTGGACTAGCGGGAGAGAGCTCCTACAATGAGCAGTTCTTC. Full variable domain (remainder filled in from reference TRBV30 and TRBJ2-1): SQTIHQWPATLVQPVGSPLSLECTVEGTSNPNLYWYRQAAGRGLQLLFYSVGIGQISSEVPQNLSASRPQDRQFILSSKKLLLSDSGFYLCAWSLGLAGESSYNEQFFGPGTRLTVL.

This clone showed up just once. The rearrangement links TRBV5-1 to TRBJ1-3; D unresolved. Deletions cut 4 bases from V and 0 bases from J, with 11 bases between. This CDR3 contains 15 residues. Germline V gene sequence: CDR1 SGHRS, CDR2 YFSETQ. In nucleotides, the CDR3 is TGCGCCAGCAGCCCTGAGCATATCTCTGGAAACACCATATATTTT. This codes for CASSPEHISGNTIYF.

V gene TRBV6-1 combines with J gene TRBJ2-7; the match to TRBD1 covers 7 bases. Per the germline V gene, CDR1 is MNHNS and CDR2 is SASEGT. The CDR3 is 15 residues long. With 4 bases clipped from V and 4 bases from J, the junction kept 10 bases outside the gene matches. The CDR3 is CASSGQGAYFYEQYF. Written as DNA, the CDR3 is TGTGCCAGCAGTGGACAGGGCGCCTACTTTTACGAGCAGTACTTC.

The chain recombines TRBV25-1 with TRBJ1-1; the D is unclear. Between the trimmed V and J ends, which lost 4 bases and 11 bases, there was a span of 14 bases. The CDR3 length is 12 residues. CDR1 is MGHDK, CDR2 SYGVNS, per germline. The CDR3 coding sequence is TGTGCCAGCAGTGGCTCTTCCGGGGTGGCTTTCTTT. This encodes CASSGSSGVAFF.

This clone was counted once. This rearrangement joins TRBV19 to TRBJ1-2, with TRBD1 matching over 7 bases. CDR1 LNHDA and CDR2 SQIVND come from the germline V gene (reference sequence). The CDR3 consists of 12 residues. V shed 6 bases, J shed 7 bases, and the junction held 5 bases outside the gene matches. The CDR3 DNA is TGTGCCAGTAGGTCTGGACAGGCTGGCTACACCTTC. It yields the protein CASRSGQAGYTF.

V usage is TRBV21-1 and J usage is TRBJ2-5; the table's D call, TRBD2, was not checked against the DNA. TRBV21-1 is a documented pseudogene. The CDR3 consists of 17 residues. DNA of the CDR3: TGTGCCAGCAGCAAAGGGGTTGGAGGGCCCCTCCAAGAGACCCAGTACTTC. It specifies CASSKGVGGPLQETQYF.

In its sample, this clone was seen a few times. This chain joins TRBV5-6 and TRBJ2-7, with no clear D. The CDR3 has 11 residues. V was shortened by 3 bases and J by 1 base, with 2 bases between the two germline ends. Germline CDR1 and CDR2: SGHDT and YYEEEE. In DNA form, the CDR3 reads TGTGCCAGCAGCTCTTCCTACGAGCAGTACTTC. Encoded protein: CASSSSYEQYF.

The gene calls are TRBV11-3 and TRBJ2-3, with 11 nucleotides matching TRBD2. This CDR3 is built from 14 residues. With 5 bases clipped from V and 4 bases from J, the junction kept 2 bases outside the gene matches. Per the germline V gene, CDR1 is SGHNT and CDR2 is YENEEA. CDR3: CASSQGLAADTQYF. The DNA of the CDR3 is TGTGCCAGCAGCCAGGGACTAGCGGCAGATACGCAGTATTTT.

In nucleotides, the CDR3 is TGTGCCAGCAGCGTAGCTGCTAGCGGGTCCTACGAGCAGTACTTC. Residues: CASSVAASGSYEQYF. V is TRBV9 and J is TRBJ2-7, with 8 bases lining up with TRBD2. The V and J ends lost 0 bases and 1 base, in that order; junction bases with no gene match: 3. Looked up from germline, CDR1 is SGDLS and CDR2 is YYNGEE. The CDR3 extends over 15 amino acids. Full variable domain (missing parts from reference TRBV9 and TRBJ2-7): DSGVTQTPKHLITATGQRVTLRCSPRSGDLSVYWYQQSLDQGLQFLIQYYNGEERAKGNILERFSAQQFPDLHSELNLSSLELGDSALYFCASSVAASGSYEQYFGPGTRLTVT.

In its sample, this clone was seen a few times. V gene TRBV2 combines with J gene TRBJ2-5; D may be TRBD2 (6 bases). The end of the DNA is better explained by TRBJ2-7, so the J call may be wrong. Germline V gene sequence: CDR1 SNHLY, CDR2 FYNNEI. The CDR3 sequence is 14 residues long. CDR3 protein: CASGGLTGRYEQYF. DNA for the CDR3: TGTGCCAGCGGAGGGTTAACAGGCCGATACGAGCAGTACTTC.

As DNA, the CDR3 is TGCGCCAGCAGCTCCCGGACTAGCGGGGATTCCTACGAGCAGTACTTC. Its translation: CASSSRTSGDSYEQYF. V usage is TRBV5-1 and J usage is TRBJ2-7, with 12 bases aligning to TRBD2. The CDR3 extends over 16 amino acids. Germline CDR1 SGHRS, CDR2 YFSETQ. The V and J ends lost 3 bases and 1 base, in that order; junction bases with no gene match: 5.

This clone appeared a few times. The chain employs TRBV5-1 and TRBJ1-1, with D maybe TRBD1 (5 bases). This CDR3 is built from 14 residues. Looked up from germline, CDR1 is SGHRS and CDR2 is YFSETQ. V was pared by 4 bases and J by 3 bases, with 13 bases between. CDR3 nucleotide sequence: TGCGCCAGCAGCGGCACCAGGGCGGACACTGAAGCTTTCTTT. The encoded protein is CASSGTRADTEAFF.

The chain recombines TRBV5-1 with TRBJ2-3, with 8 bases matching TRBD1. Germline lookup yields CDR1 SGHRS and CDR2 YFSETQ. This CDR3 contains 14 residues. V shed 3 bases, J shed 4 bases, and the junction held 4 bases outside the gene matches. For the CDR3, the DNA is TGCGCCAGCAGCTCCGGGGGACAGGCAGATACGCAGTATTTT. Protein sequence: CASSSGGQADTQYF. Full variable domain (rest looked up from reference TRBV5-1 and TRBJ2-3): KAGVTQTPRYLIKTRGQQVTLSCSPISGHRSVSWYQQTPGQGLQFLFEYFSETQRNKGNFPGRFSGRQFSNSRSEMNVSTLELGDSALYLCASSSGGQADTQYFGPGTRLTVL.

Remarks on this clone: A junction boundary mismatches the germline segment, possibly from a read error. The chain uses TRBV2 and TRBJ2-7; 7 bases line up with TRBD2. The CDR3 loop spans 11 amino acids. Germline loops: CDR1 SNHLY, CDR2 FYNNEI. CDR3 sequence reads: CASSEGRELNF. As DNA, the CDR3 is TGTGCCAGCAGTGAAGGGCGGGAGCTCAACTTC.

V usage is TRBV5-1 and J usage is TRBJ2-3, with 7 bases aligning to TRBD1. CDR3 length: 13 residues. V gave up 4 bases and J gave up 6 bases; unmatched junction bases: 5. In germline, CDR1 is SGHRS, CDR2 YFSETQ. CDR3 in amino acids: CASSLDRADTQYF. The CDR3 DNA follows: TGCGCCAGCAGCCTCGACAGGGCCGATACGCAGTATTTT.

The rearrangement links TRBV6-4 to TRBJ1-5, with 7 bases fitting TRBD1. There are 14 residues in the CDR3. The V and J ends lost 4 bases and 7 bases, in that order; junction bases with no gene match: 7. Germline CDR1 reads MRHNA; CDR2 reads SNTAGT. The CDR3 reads CASSVTGEGQPQHF. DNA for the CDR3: TGTGCCAGCAGTGTTACAGGGGAAGGACAGCCCCAGCATTTT.

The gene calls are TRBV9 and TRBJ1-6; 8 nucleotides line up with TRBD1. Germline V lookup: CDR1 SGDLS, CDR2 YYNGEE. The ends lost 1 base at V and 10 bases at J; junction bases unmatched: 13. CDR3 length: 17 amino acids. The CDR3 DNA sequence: TGTGCCAGCAGCGTATCACCCGTAGGACAGGGCAACTCACCCCTCCACTTT. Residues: CASSVSPVGQGNSPLHF.